The sequence of this T cell receptor (beta chain) was determined in a study of blood T cell repertoires in COVID-19. At the level of the study: T cells, B-cell-depleted T cells, or PBMCs provided the cDNA or gDNA that served as material.

Germline V lookup: CDR1 LGHNA, CDR2 YNFKEQ. Trimming took 2 bases from V and 4 from J; bases not matched to a gene: 10. This CDR3 comprises 16 residues. Profiled with immunoSEQ multiplex PCR; TCRdb holds only in-frame clones, not every one. The sample yields 50,000 to 60,000 clones, around 81% seen once. Enrolment of Seattle patients took place during active infection, and they were followed longitudinally. The gene calls are TRBV4-2 and TRBJ1-2; 7 bases agree with TRBD1. Sequenced: peripheral blood. The TCR was taken from a man older than 75 with COVID-19, enrolled during active disease. CDR3 sequence reads: CASSQSGQTGGYGYTF. The CDR3 DNA is TGTGCCAGCAGCCAATCGGGACAGACCGGAGGCTATGGCTACACCTTC.